The rows below give T cell receptor beta chains drawn from one sample of a study of a mutant IDH1 vaccine in newly diagnosed glioma. Generated by immunoSEQ multiplex PCR, the TCRdb table keeps only in-frame clones and is missing some. Among around 56,000 clones, about 91% were seen once, and the ten largest hold 2.6%. The sequencing used PBMCs, collected from a glioma patient treated with radiotherapy, temozolomide or both. The receptors were sampled from a man in his fifties or sixties with glioma. Both conserved end residues are part of each CDR3. The order of the fields is clone size, J gene, D gene, V gene, CDR3 protein. The D gene is left open where the match is weak. Clone size, where shown, is once, few, many, or a class for clones that have expanded.

-,TRBJ1-2,-,TRBV2,CASSRDSGGSGYTF
-,TRBJ1-6,-,TRBV27,CASSFLYSYNSPLHF
-,TRBJ2-7,-,TRBV18,CASSSTLGSYEQYF
-,TRBJ1-1,TRBD1,TRBV7-6,CASSLTGAEAFF
-,TRBJ1-5,-,TRBV2,CASRGGPVLLGGDQPQHF
-,TRBJ1-6,TRBD1,TRBV2,CASSPDRGYNSPLHF
-,TRBJ2-7,TRBD1,TRBV7-2,CASSSDRGPISYEQYF
-,TRBJ2-7,-,TRBV7-9,CASSLVSRQNYEQYF
-,TRBJ2-7,-,TRBV7-9,CASSPTPGHLSYEQYF
-,TRBJ2-2,-,TRBV5-1,CASSLSLTSSGELFF
once,TRBJ2-2,TRBD2,TRBV6-6,CATGTSGSTFTGELFF
-,TRBJ1-5,-,TRBV7-2,CASSLGSGRQPQHF
-,TRBJ2-6,-,TRBV7-9,CASSLAGAGSGANVLTF
-,TRBJ2-7,-,TRBV5-4,CASSETGYEQYF
-,TRBJ1-5,TRBD1,TRBV18,CASSPPGQGANNQPQHF
-,TRBJ2-5,-,TRBV9,CASSVGVGETQYF
-,TRBJ2-7,TRBD2,TRBV15,CATSSFIRTSRSYEQYF
-,TRBJ2-2,TRBD2,TRBV9,CASSVAPIRVSGGAGRTGELFF
-,TRBJ2-2,TRBD2,TRBV28,CASSFKLGLAGFVNTGELFF
-,TRBJ1-5,-,TRBV29-1,CSVSHRGNQPQHF
-,TRBJ2-5,TRBD2,TRBV29-1,CSVGLAGETQYF
once,TRBJ2-1,-,TRBV5-1,CASSPGSIFEQFF
-,TRBJ2-7,TRBD1,TRBV6-1,CASSEAGGSWDEQYF
-,TRBJ1-2,-,TRBV7-9,CASSWLEIYYGYTF
-,TRBJ2-2,-,TRBV9,CASSVYAGELFF
-,TRBJ1-1,TRBD1,TRBV14,CASSFYRGNTEAFF